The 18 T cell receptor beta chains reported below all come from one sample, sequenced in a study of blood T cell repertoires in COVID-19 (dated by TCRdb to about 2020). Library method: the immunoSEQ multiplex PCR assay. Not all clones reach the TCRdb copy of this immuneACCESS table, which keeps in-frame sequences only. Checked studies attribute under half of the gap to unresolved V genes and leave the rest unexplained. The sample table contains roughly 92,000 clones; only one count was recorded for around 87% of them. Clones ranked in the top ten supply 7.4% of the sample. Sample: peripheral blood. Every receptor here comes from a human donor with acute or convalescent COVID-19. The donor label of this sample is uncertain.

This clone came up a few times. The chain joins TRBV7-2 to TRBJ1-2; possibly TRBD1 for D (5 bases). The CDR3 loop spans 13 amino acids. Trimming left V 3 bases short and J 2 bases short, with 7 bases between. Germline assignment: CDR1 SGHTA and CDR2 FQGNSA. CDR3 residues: CASSFQGNYGYTF. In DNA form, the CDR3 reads TGTGCCAGCAGCTTTCAGGGCAACTATGGCTACACCTTC.

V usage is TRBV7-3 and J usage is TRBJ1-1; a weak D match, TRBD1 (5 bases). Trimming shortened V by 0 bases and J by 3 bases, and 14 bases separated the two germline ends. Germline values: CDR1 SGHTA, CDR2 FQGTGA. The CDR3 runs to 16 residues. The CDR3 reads CASSLTLRGRDTEAFF. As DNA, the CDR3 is TGTGCCAGCAGCTTAACCCTAAGGGGAAGGGACACTGAAGCTTTCTTT.

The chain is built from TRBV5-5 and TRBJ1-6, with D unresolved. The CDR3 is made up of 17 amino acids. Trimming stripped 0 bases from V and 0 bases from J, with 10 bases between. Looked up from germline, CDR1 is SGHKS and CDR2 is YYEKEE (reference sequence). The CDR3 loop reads CASSLGPRSSYNSPLHF. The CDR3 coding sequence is TGTGCCAGCAGCTTGGGGCCCCGGAGCTCCTATAATTCACCCCTCCACTTT.

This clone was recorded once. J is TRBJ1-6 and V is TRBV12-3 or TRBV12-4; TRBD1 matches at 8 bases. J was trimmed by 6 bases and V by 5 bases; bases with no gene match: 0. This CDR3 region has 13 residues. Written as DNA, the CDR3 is TGTGCCAGCAGTGGACAGGGTAATTCACCCCTCCACTTT. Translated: CASSGQGNSPLHF.

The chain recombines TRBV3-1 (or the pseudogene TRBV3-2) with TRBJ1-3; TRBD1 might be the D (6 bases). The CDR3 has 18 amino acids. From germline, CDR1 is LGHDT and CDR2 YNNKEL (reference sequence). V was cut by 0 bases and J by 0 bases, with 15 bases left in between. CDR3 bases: TGTGCCAGCAGCCAAGAGCCTACAGGGATGAGCTCTGGAAACACCATATATTTT. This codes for CASSQEPTGMSSGNTIYF.

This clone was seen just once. The CDR3: CASSPRTIGVTDTQYF. CDR3 DNA: TGTGCCAGCAGCCCCAGGACAATAGGCGTTACAGATACGCAGTATTTT. This chain connects TRBV9 to TRBJ2-3, with D possibly being TRBD1 (5 bases). V gave up 4 bases and J gave up 3 bases, with 18 bases separating them. CDR3 length equals 16 residues. Germline V gene lookup returns CDR1 SGDLS and CDR2 YYNGEE.

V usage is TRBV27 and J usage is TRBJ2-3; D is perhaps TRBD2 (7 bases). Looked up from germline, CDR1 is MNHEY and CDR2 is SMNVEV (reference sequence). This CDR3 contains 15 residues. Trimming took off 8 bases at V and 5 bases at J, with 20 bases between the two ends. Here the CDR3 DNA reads TGTGCCAGCGCCGTCGGCGGGGGCGGGGGAGATACGCAGTATTTT. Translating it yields CASAVGGGGGDTQYF.

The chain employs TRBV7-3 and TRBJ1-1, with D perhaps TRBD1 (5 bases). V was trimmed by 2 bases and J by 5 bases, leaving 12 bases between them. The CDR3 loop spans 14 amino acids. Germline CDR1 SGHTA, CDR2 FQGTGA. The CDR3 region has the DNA TGTGCCAGCAGCTTACTAGGGGCCGGTACTGAAGCTTTCTTT. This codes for CASSLLGAGTEAFF.

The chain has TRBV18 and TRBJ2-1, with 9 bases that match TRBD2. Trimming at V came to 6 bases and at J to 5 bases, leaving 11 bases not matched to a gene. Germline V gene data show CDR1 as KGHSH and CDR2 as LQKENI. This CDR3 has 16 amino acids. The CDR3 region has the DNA TGTGCCAGCTCGAGTAGCGGGGGTGCCCCTCACAATGAGCAGTTCTTC. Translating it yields CASSSSGGAPHNEQFF. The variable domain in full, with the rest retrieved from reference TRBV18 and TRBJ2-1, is NAGVMQNPRHLVRRRGQEARLRCSPMKGHSHVYWYRQLPEEGLKFMVYLQKENIIDESGMPKERFSAEFPKEGPSILRIQQVVRGDSAAYFCASSSSGGAPHNEQFFGPGTRLTVL.

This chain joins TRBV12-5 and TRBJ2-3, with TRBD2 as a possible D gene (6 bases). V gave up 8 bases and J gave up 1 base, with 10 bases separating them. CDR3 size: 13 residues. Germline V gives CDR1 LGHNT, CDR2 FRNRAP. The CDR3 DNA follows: TGTGCTAGTAGTGCTAGCGGCACAGATACGCAGTATTTT. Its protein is CASSASGTDTQYF.

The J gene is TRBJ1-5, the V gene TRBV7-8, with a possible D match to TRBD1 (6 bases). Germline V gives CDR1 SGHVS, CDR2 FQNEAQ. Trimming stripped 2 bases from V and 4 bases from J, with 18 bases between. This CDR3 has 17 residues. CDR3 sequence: CASSLRGGDLPNQPQHF. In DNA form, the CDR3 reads TGTGCCAGCAGCTTAAGAGGGGGGGACTTACCAAATCAGCCCCAGCATTTT.

CDR3 in DNA: TGCGCCAGCAGCTTAGGGACAACTGGCTACACCTTC. Its protein is CASSLGTTGYTF. This chain uses TRBV5-1 with TRBJ1-2; maybe TRBD1 (6 bases). Per germline, CDR1 SGHRS and CDR2 YFSETQ. CDR3 length: 12 residues. V was pared by 2 bases and J by 7 bases, with 9 bases between.

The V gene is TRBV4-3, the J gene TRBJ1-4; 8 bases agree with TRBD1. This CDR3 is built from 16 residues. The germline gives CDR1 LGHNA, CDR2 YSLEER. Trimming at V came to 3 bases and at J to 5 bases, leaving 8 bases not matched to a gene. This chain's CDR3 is CASSHPRTGTNEKLFF. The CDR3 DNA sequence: TGCGCCAGCAGCCACCCTAGGACAGGGACGAATGAAAAACTGTTTTTT.

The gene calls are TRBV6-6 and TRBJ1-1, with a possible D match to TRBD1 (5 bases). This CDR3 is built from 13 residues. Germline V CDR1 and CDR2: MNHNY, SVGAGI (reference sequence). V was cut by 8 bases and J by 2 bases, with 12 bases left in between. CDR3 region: CASRDRINTEAFF. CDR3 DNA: TGTGCCAGCCGAGACAGAATTAACACTGAAGCTTTCTTT.

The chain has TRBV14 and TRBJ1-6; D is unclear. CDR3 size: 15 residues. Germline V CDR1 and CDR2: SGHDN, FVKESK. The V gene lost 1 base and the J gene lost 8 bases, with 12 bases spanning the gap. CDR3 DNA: TGTGCCAGCAGCCAAGGGCTCCCAAACCATTCACCCCTCCACTTT. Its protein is CASSQGLPNHSPLHF.

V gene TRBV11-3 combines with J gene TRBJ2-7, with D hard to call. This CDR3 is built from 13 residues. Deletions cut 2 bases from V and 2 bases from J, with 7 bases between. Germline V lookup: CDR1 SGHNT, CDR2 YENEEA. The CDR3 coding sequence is TGTGCCAGCAGCTTAAGAGTGACCTACGAGCAGTACTTC. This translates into CASSLRVTYEQYF.

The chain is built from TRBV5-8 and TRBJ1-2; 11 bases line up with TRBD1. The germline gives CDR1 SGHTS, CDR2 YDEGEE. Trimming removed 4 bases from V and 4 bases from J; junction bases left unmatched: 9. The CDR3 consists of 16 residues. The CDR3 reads CASSRTGQGAPYGYTF. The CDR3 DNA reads TGTGCCAGCAGCCGAACCGGACAGGGGGCCCCCTATGGCTACACCTTC. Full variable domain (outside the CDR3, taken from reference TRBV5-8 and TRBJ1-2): EAGVTQSPTHLIKTRGQQATLRCSPISGHTSVYWYQQALGLGLQFLLWYDEGEERNRGNFPPRFSGRQFPNYSSELNVNALELEDSALYLCASSRTGQGAPYGYTFGSGTRLTVV.

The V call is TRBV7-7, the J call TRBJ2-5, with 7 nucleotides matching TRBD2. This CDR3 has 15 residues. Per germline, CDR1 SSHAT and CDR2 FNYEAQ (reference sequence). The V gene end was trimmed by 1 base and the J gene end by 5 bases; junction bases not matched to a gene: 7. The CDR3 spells CASSLGAGLTETQYF. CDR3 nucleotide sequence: TGTGCCAGCAGCTTAGGAGCGGGGCTAACGGAGACCCAGTACTTC.